This T cell receptor (beta chain) was sequenced for a study of cytomegalovirus exposure and HLA in healthy donors. The study's findings and limits: Later analysis identified a missense DCLRE1C variant that was linked to TCR beta V- and J-gene trimming. The dataset shows that most TCR sequences were rare, while some public TCRs occurred in many donors.

The ends lost 2 bases at V and 3 bases at J; junction bases unmatched: 14. Germline loops: CDR1 LNHNV, CDR2 YYDKDF (reference sequence). The CDR3 totals 20 residues. In regard to this clone: Antigen: not known.

The PCR had 60 Vbeta and 13 Jbeta primers. TCRdb's table, derived via immunoSEQ multiplex PCR, lists solely in-frame clones and lacks some. In the table there are about 160,000 clones, 75% to 90% of which are singletons. The TCR was taken from a woman younger than 35 in good health and CMV-seronegative. Sequenced: PBMCs. The chain couples TRBV15 to TRBJ1-3, with 12 bases aligning to TRBD1. In DNA, the CDR3 is TGTGCCACCAGCAGAAAAGTCCGGGACAGGGGGCCGGCGGGTGGAAACACCATATATTTT. Amino acid sequence: CATSRKVRDRGPAGGNTIYF.